This TCR beta chain was captured in a study of T cell responses to AZD1222 COVID-19 vaccine. CDR3 length: 12 residues. Trimming took off 1 base at V and 8 bases at J, with 8 bases between the two ends. Findings of the study overall: AZD1222 recipients seropositive at baseline numbered only six or seven. Repertoire sampling occurred only after the peak T cell response. Nearly half of the spike-specific TCRs reportedly recognize variant regions that carry no mutations. The donor group comprised mostly white British people and more females; the analysis possibly underestimated clonal diversity.

Measured with immunoSEQ multiplex PCR; TCRdb has only the in-frame clones, and not every one. The data contain approximately 130,000 clones, roughly 88% of them singletons. A note on this clone: Its antigen is as yet unknown.

The input for sequencing was peripheral blood, taken on day 0 of AZD1222 vaccination. This chain uses TRBV12-3 or TRBV12-4 with TRBJ1-1; D remains ambiguous. This sequence originates from an adult in good health. The CDR3 reads CASSLGWREAFF. The CDR3 nucleotides are TGTGCCAGCAGTTTAGGTTGGAGGGAAGCTTTCTTT.